This T cell receptor beta chain came from a study of OX40 agonist ivuxolimab in advanced cancers. For the study at large: An anti-OX40 (CD134) antibody with agonistic activity, ivuxolimab, was administered to patients. Partial responses were seen in three patients, one with hepatocellular carcinoma and two with cutaneous melanoma.

Trimming stripped 0 bases from V and 7 bases from J, with 16 bases between. This CDR3 spans 15 amino acids. Germline V CDR1 and CDR2: SGHNT, YENEEA. TCRdb's copy holds only in-frame clones and misses some; the assay was immunoSEQ multiplex PCR. The sample lists about 84,000 clones; 75% to 90% were seen once. Material: CD4+ or CD8+ T cells sorted from blood, obtained in a trial of the OX40 agonist ivuxolimab. The TCR originated in an adult with an advanced solid tumor such as melanoma, head and neck, liver or kidney cancer. The V gene is TRBV11-3, the J gene TRBJ2-7; possible D gene TRBD1, 5 bases. The CDR3 loop reads CASSLEGARETEQYF. Here the CDR3 DNA reads TGTGCCAGCAGCTTAGAAGGGGCCAGGGAAACGGAGCAGTACTTC.